Sequencing of this TCR beta chain was carried out in a study of blood T cells in healthy people across ages. Whole-study findings and limits: Calculation of diversity from one million T cells yielded estimates considered to be underestimates. Donors of long life had a larger count of naive CD4+ cells and greater diversity than aged donors.

Details on this clonotype: Its antigen is still unknown.

The donors, all healthy, were Caucasians living in Russia, aged roughly 6 to 100. Sample-barcoded 5' priming and a J-beta primer mix drove a second PCR of 7 to 11 cycles. TCRdb itself ran the 5' RACE reads through MiXCR, one entry per CDR3 protein. The table has some 900,000 distinct CDR3 sequences, about 30% seen once. This clonotype was sampled from a woman of 80 years or more in good health. Material for sequencing was blood.

DNA for the CDR3: TGTGCCATCAGTGAAAGGGGGGGCGAGGATGGCTACACCTTC. Translating gives CAISERGGEDGYTF. This chain links TRBV10-3 with TRBJ1-2, with D possibly matching TRBD1 (6 bases). The germline V and J ends were trimmed by 3 bases and 6 bases, with 14 bases remaining between them. There are 14 residues in the CDR3. Germline V gene data show CDR1 as ENHRY and CDR2 as SYGVKD.